This T cell receptor (beta chain) was identified during a study of blood T cell repertoires in COVID-19. Study in general: Acute and convalescent COVID-19 specimens originated in the United States, Italy and Spain. PBMCs, B-cell-depleted T cells, or T cells provided the cDNA or gDNA that made up the material.

With 4 bases removed from V and 5 bases from J, the gap between germline ends came to 24 bases. Germline V gives CDR1 SGHTA, CDR2 FQGTGA. The CDR3 extends over 17 amino acids. As handled by the study authors: Estimation of nucleated cell counts was performed using reference gene primer amplification. Using immunoSEQ multiplex PCR, the repertoire was profiled, and TCRdb retains in-frame clones only, with some absent. V and J calls and clone size come straight from that table; D and trimming were deduced from the DNA. Here the sample spans about 210,000 clones, under 95% being singletons. This clonotype was obtained from a man aged 25 to 45 with acute or convalescent COVID-19. The chain carries TRBV7-3 and TRBJ2-7, with TRBD1 as a possible D gene (6 bases). The sample consisted of peripheral blood. The CDR3 nucleotides are TGTGCCAGCAGCTCCCCGCACTCGACAGGAATTACCCACGAGCAGTACTTC. It is translated as CASSSPHSTGITHEQYF.